Listed below are T cell receptor beta chains from one sample, sequenced in a study of glioma-infiltrating T cells after dendritic cell vaccination. Sequencing used immunoSEQ multiplex PCR; TCRdb keeps in-frame clones, though not all of them. The sample lists over 70,000 clones; roughly four fifths were seen once. This specimen was blood, taken before dendritic cell vaccination. These receptors were obtained from a human donor with glioblastoma. Both conserved end residues are part of each CDR3. The D gene is left open where the match is weak. Size tells how often a clone was seen (once, few, many) or the class of an expanded clone, and some rows leave it out.

>TRBJ2-5|NA|TRBV5-1|NA
CASSLLYSQETQYF
TGCGCCAGCAGCCTTTTGTACAGTCAAGAGACCCAGTACTTC
>TRBJ2-7|NA|TRBV5-4|TRBD1
CASSPGQGDEQYF
TGTGCCAGCAGTCCGGGACAGGGCGACGAGCAGTACTTC
>TRBJ2-1|once|TRBV5-1|NA
CASSPGGEGSLYNEQFF
TGCGCCAGCAGCCCCGGAGGGGAAGGGTCGCTATACAATGAGCAGTTCTTC
>TRBJ2-3|NA|TRBV5-8|NA
CASSLGQNTDTQYF
TGTGCCAGCAGCCTGGGACAAAACACAGATACGCAGTATTTT
>TRBJ1-1|NA|TRBV6-6|TRBD1
CASSEKTGVRTEAFF
TGTGCCAGCAGTGAGAAGACAGGGGTCCGAACTGAAGCTTTCTTT
>TRBJ2-2|NA|TRBV5-4|TRBD2
CASSLKRLAGGGRTGELFF
TGTGCCAGCAGCTTAAAGCGCCTAGCGGGGGGAGGGAGGACCGGGGAGCTGTTTTTT
>TRBJ2-1|NA|TRBV9|NA
CASSVAGQGPNEQFF
TGTGCCAGCAGCGTAGCTGGGCAGGGGCCTAATGAGCAGTTCTTC
>TRBJ2-1|NA|TRBV7-9|TRBD2
CASSLYAAGVLNEQFF
TGTGCCAGCAGCTTATATGCAGCGGGAGTCCTCAATGAGCAGTTCTTC
>TRBJ1-1|NA|TRBV28|NA
CAIRRGTEAFF
TGTGCCATCCGGAGGGGCACTGAAGCTTTCTTT
>TRBJ2-7|NA|TRBV4-2|TRBD2
CASSQVKHGGTHYEQYF
TGTGCCAGCAGCCAGGTCAAGCACGGGGGGACCCACTACGAGCAGTACTTC
>TRBJ1-4|once|TRBV28|TRBD1
CASSLWDSSPTNEKLFF
TGTGCCAGCAGTTTGTGGGACAGTTCCCCGACTAATGAAAAACTGTTTTTT
>TRBJ1-5|NA|TRBV6-1|NA
CASSEFGAGAKNQPQHF
TGTGCCAGCAGTGAATTCGGGGCAGGGGCGAAAAATCAGCCCCAGCATTTT
>TRBJ1-1|NA|TRBV29-1|NA
CSAEVRLEPDTEAFF
TGCAGCGCTGAGGTACGTCTGGAACCGGACACTGAAGCCTTCTTT
>TRBJ1-1|NA|TRBV19|TRBD1
CASSISNLNRGAFF
TGTGCCAGTAGTATAAGCAATCTAAACAGGGGAGCTTTCTTT
>TRBJ2-6|NA|TRBV7-3|NA
CASSLNQGTGANVLTF
TGTGCCAGCAGCTTAAATCAGGGCACTGGGGCCAACGTCCTGACTTTC
>TRBJ1-2|NA|TRBV4-1|TRBD1
CASSQTDRVGYGYTF
TGCGCCAGCAGCCAAACCGACAGGGTGGGATATGGCTACACCTTC
>TRBJ1-2|NA|TRBV4-1|TRBD1
CASSQDSQGAYGYTF
TGCGCCAGCAGCCAAGATAGTCAGGGGGCCTATGGCTACACCTTC
>TRBJ2-7|NA|TRBV5-6|NA
CASSFPGHNYEQYF
TGTGCCAGCAGCTTCCCGGGACACAACTACGAGCAGTACTTC
>TRBJ2-3|NA|TRBV9|TRBD2
CASSISGGSTDTQYF
TGTGCCAGCAGCATTAGCGGGGGAAGCACAGATACGCAGTATTTT
>TRBJ2-5|NA|TRBV12-5|NA
CASGLALGGTQYF
TGTGCTAGTGGTTTGGCCCTAGGAGGGACCCAGTACTTC
>TRBJ1-3|NA|TRBV21-1|NA
CASSKLEQHSGNTIYF
TGTGCCAGCAGCAAATTGGAGCAGCACTCTGGAAACACCATATATTTT
>TRBJ1-1|NA|TRBV6-6|NA
CASSYSWAGGTEAFF
TGTGCCAGCAGTTACTCGTGGGCAGGAGGGACTGAAGCTTTCTTT
>TRBJ1-2|NA|TRBV5-8|NA
CASKRGVLGDGYTF
TGTGCCAGCAAACGCGGGGTCCTCGGGGATGGCTACACCTTC
>TRBJ1-1|NA|TRBV4-2|NA
CASSLLGQAFF
TGTGCCAGCAGCCTTCTAGGTCAAGCTTTCTTT
>TRBJ2-1|NA|TRBV5-1|NA
CASSWGLLAGASYNEQFF
TGCGCCAGCAGCTGGGGGTTACTGGCGGGGGCCTCCTACAATGAGCAGTTCTTC
>TRBJ1-1|NA|TRBV7-2|NA
CASSLWEGTEAFF
TGTGCCAGCAGCTTGTGGGAGGGAACTGAAGCTTTCTTT
>TRBJ2-3|NA|TRBV4-1|TRBD1
CASSQALGTGPADTQYF
TGCGCCAGCAGCCAGGCCCTCGGGACAGGGCCAGCAGATACGCAGTATTTT
>TRBJ1-6|NA|TRBV19|TRBD1
CASRGTGDGYSPLHF
TGTGCCAGTAGAGGGACAGGGGACGGGTATTCACCCCTCCACTTT
>TRBJ2-5|NA|TRBV7-8|NA
CASSLGDPLIPRSETQYF
TGTGCCAGCAGCTTGGGCGACCCTTTGATACCGCGTTCGGAGACCCAGTACTTC
>TRBJ2-6|NA|TRBV7-3|TRBD1
CASSFQGAGANVLTF
TGTGCCAGCAGCTTTCAGGGGGCTGGGGCCAACGTCCTGACTTTC
>TRBJ1-5|NA|TRBV7-9|TRBD1
CASSLGQVNQPQHF
TGTGCCAGCAGCTTGGGACAGGTTAATCAGCCCCAGCATTTT
>TRBJ1-1|NA|TRBV9|NA
CASSAEDTEAFF
TGTGCCAGCAGCGCTGAGGACACTGAAGCTTTCTTT
>TRBJ2-7|once|TRBV19|TRBD1
CASGLSSGTGYEQYF
TGTGCCAGTGGTCTTTCCTCCGGGACAGGGTACGAGCAGTACTTC
>TRBJ2-2|NA|TRBV4-1|TRBD2
CASSHRMLAGGGTGELFF
TGCGCCAGCAGCCACCGAATGCTAGCGGGAGGAGGCACCGGGGAGCTGTTTTTT
>TRBJ2-5|NA|TRBV5-1|NA
CASSQAGVETQYF
TGCGCCAGCAGCCAAGCAGGGGTAGAGACCCAGTACTTC
>TRBJ2-5|NA|TRBV19|NA
CASSTLQGAQYF
TGTGCCAGTAGTACTCTCCAAGGGGCCCAGTACTTC
>TRBJ2-1|once|TRBV7-9|NA
CASSLAAGNNEQFF
TGTGCCAGCAGCTTAGCGGCGGGGAACAATGAGCAGTTCTTC
>TRBJ1-2|NA|TRBV7-6|TRBD1
CASSRVGTGGHYGYTF
TGTGCCAGCAGCCGCGTGGGGACAGGGGGCCATTATGGCTACACCTTC
>TRBJ2-3|NA|TRBV7-9|TRBD1
CASSPGQGYTDTQYF
TGTGCCAGCAGCCCGGGACAGGGATACACAGATACGCAGTATTTT
>TRBJ2-3|once|TRBV25-1|NA
CASSEFKGSTDTQYF
TGTGCCAGCAGTGAATTTAAGGGGAGCACAGATACGCAGTATTTT
>TRBJ1-1|NA|TRBV5-6|TRBD1
CASSLGTGYTEAFF
TGTGCCAGCAGCTTGGGGACAGGCTACACTGAAGCTTTCTTT
>TRBJ2-7|NA|TRBV5-1|NA
CASSRTGWEYEQYF
TGCGCCAGCAGCCGAACAGGTTGGGAATACGAGCAGTACTTC
>TRBJ2-5|NA|TRBV5-1|NA
CASSPPSGIQETQYF
TGCGCCAGCAGTCCACCGAGCGGAATCCAAGAGACCCAGTACTTC
>TRBJ1-1|NA|TRBV20-1|NA
CSARQSAEAFF
TGCAGTGCCAGACAGTCAGCTGAAGCTTTCTTT
>TRBJ2-7|NA|TRBV19|TRBD2
CASSTSGGRTYEQYF
TGTGCCAGTAGCACTAGCGGGGGTAGAACCTACGAGCAGTACTTC
>TRBJ2-3|NA|TRBV4-1|TRBD1
CASSSHRGRTDTQYF
TGCGCCAGCAGCAGCCACAGGGGGCGCACAGATACGCAGTATTTT
>TRBJ2-1|NA|TRBV5-1|TRBD1
CASSLGQEDINEQFF
TGCGCCAGCAGCCTAGGACAGGAGGACATCAATGAGCAGTTCTTC